This TCR beta chain emerged from a study of T cell responses to AZD1222 COVID-19 vaccine. General observations from the study: A mostly white British donor set with more females was recruited, and clonal diversity was possibly underestimated. Among those given AZD1222, only five or six were seropositive at baseline.

Germline V gives CDR1 SGHVS, CDR2 FQNEAQ. V was trimmed by 7 bases and J by 0 bases, leaving 16 bases between them. This CDR3 contains 16 residues. Note on this clone: Its antigen is undetermined.

Produced via immunoSEQ multiplex PCR; TCRdb's table is partial and in-frame only. The sample holds approximately 70,000 clones; 80% are singletons and the top ten take roughly 13%. Second-dose schedules of about 4 or about 12 weeks were combined. The sample consisted of peripheral blood, taken 28 days after the second AZD1222 dose. The chain links TRBV7-8 to TRBJ1-5, with a possible D match to TRBD1 (6 bases). The sequence derives from an adult who received the AZD1222 COVID-19 vaccine. The CDR3: CASNRGQKNSNQPQHF. DNA for the CDR3: TGTGCCAGCAACCGTGGACAGAAAAATAGCAATCAGCCCCAGCATTTT.